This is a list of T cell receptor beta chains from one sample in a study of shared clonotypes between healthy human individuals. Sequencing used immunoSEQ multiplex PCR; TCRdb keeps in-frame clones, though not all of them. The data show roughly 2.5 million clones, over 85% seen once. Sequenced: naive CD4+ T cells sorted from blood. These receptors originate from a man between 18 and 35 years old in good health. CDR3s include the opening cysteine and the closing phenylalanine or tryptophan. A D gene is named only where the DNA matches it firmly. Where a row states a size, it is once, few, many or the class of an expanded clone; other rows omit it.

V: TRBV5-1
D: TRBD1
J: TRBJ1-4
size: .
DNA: TGCGCCAGCAGCTCGACAGGGGGAGGTGAAAAACTGTTTTTT
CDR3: CASSSTGGGEKLFF

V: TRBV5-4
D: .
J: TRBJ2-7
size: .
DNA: TGTGCCAGCAGCCCCTCTGACAGGACGGGGGAGCAGTACTTC
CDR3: CASSPSDRTGEQYF

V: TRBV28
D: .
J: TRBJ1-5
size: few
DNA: TGTGCCAGCAGTTTAGCCAGGAGGAATCAGCCCCAGCATTTT
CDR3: CASSLARRNQPQHF

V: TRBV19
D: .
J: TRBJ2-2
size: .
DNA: TGTGCCAGTAGTATCGGGGGCACCGGGGAGCTGTTTTTT
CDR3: CASSIGGTGELFF

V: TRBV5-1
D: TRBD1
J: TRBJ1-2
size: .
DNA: TGCGCCAGCAGCTTAGGGGGACAGCACTATGGCTACACCTTC
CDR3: CASSLGGQHYGYTF

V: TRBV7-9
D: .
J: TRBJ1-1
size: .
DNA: TGTGCCAGCAGCACAGCCCGGTGGACAGACCGCTTGAACACTGAAGCTTTCTTT
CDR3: CASSTARWTDRLNTEAFF

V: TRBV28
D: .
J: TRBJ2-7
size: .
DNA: TGTGCCAGCAGTTTTCCCGGGGGCGTGAACGAGCAGTACTTC
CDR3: CASSFPGGVNEQYF

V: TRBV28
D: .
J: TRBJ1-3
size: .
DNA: TGTGCCAGCACACCCCCCTACAGGAGGACTGGAAACACCATATATTTT
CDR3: CASTPPYRRTGNTIYF

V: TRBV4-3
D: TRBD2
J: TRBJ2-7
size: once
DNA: TGCGCCAGCAGCCAAGAACTAGCGGGAGTGTCCTACGAGCAGTACTTC
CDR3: CASSQELAGVSYEQYF

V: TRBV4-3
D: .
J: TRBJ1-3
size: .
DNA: TGCGCCAGCAGCCAAGATCGGGGAAACACCATATATTTT
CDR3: CASSQDRGNTIYF

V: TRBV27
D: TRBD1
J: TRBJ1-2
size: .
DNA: TGTGCCAGCAGTTTAGAGGCCAGGGGGGGATATGGCTACACCTTC
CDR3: CASSLEARGGYGYTF

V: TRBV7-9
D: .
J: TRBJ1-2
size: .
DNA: TGTGCCAGCAGCTTTCTCTCGGGCTATGGCTACACCTTC
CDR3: CASSFLSGYGYTF

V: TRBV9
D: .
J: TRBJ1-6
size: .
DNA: TGTGCCAGCAGCGTAGAGGGTCCCAATAATTCACCCCTCCACTTT
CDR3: CASSVEGPNNSPLHF

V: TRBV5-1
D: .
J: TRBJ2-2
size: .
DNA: TGCGCCAGCCTGGATGGGTCCGGGGAGCTGTTTTTT
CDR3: CASLDGSGELFF

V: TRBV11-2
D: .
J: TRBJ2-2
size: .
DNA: TGTGCCAGCAGCGGTCGGACAGCGACGAACACCGGGGAGCTGTTTTTT
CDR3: CASSGRTATNTGELFF

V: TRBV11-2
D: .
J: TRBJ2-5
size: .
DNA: TGTGCCAGCAGCTTAGACTGGACAGCCCAAGAGACCCAGTACTTC
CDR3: CASSLDWTAQETQYF

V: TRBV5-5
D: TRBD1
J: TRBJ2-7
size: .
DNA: TGTGCCAGCAGCCCCTCCGGGACAGGGGGCTACGAGCAGTACTTC
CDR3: CASSPSGTGGYEQYF

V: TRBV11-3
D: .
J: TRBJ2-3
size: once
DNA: TGTGCCAGCAGCTTGGGGACCCAAAGCACAGATACGCAGTATTTT
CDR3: CASSLGTQSTDTQYF

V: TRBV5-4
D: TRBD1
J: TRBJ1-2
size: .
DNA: TGTGCCAGCAGCCCCGGGACAGGGTTGTATGGCTACACCTTC
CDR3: CASSPGTGLYGYTF

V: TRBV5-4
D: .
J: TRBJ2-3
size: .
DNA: TGTGCCAGCAGCCCGCGCACGCGGGACGACCCCACAGATACGCAGTATTTT
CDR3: CASSPRTRDDPTDTQYF

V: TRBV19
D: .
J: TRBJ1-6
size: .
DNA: TGTGCCAGTAGTACACAAGGGGAGGGAGGTTCACCCCTCCACTTT
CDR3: CASSTQGEGGSPLHF

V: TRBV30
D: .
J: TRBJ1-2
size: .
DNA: TGTGCCTGGGGCCAGGGATCTAACTATGGCTACACCTTC
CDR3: CAWGQGSNYGYTF

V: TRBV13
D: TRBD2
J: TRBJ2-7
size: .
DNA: TGTGCCAGCAGCTTAGGGGGGAGGGAGGTCAACGAGCAGTACTTC
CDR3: CASSLGGREVNEQYF

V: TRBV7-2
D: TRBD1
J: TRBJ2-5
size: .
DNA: TGTGCCAGCAGCTCGCGACAGGGTTGGACCCAGTACTTC
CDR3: CASSSRQGWTQYF

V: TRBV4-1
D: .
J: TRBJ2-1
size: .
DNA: TGCGCCAGCAGCCAAGATAGGCGGGGGCGGGATGAGCAGTTCTTC
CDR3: CASSQDRRGRDEQFF

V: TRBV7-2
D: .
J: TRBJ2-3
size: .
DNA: TGTGCCAGCAGCCTTAGTGGAGATACGCAGTATTTT
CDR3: CASSLSGDTQYF

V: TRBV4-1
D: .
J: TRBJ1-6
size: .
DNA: TGCGCCAGCAGCCAAGTTGGGGATTCACCCCTCCACTTT
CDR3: CASSQVGDSPLHF

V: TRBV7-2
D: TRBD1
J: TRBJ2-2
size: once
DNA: TGTGCCAGCAGCTTACTTCAGGGGGCGACCGGGGAGCTGTTTTTT
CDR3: CASSLLQGATGELFF

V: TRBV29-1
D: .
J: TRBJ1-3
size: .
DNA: TGCAGCGTTGCAGAGTCCTCTGGAAACACCATATATTTT
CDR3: CSVAESSGNTIYF

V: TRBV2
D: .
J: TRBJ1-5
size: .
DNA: TGTGCCAGCAGCGGGGAAGGGACACGAAATCAGCCCCAGCATTTT
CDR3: CASSGEGTRNQPQHF

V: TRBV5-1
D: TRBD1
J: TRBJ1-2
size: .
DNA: TGCGCCAGCAGCTTGGGACAGGGTATCTATGGCTACACCTTC
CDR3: CASSLGQGIYGYTF

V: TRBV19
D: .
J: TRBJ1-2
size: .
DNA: TGTGCCAGTAGGCCCATAACAGGCAACTATGGCTACACCTTC
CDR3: CASRPITGNYGYTF